Shown below are 21 T cell receptor beta chains from a single sample sequenced in a study of blood T cell repertoires in COVID-19. The data were produced by immunoSEQ multiplex PCR, yet TCRdb's version contains in-frame clones alone and is incomplete. Counted here are about 180,000 clones, approximately 85% occurring once; the ten biggest clones make up under 8%. Sequencing input: PBMCs or T cells enriched from blood (not recorded which). The source is a man between 40 and 49 years old who had recovered from COVID-19.

The V call is TRBV28, the J call TRBJ1-5; the D is unclear. Germline CDR1 MDHEN, CDR2 SYDVKM. Between the trimmed V and J ends, which lost 8 bases and 1 base, there was a span of 12 bases. CDR3 length equals 14 residues. The CDR3 DNA follows: TGTGCCAGCGGGGTGTTAGCGAGCAATCAGCCCCAGCATTTT. Translation: CASGVLASNQPQHF.

V is TRBV19 and J is TRBJ1-1; TRBD1 agrees at 7 bases. This CDR3 contains 15 residues. V trimming: 4 bases; J trimming: 4 bases; junction bases outside the gene matches: 9. Germline lookup yields CDR1 LNHDA and CDR2 SQIVND (reference sequence). The CDR3 is CASSTLQGTITEAFF. CDR3 nucleotide sequence: TGTGCCAGTAGTACATTACAGGGGACGATCACTGAAGCTTTCTTT.

The chain joins TRBV11-2 to TRBJ2-3, with TRBD1 matching 11 bases. CDR1 and CDR2 from the germline V gene are SGHAT and FQNNGV. CDR3 length equals 18 residues. After removal of 5 bases from V and 0 bases from J, the junction contained 10 bases not matched to a gene. The CDR3 DNA follows: TGTGCCAGCAGCCCAATATCCGGGACAGGGGGTAGCACAGATACGCAGTATTTT. The encoded protein is CASSPISGTGGSTDTQYF.

This sequence joins TRBV19 and TRBJ2-7; 10 nucleotides match TRBD1. The CDR3 consists of 14 residues. V gave up 4 bases and J gave up 5 bases; unmatched junction bases: 5. Germline-derived CDR1 and CDR2 are LNHDA and SQIVND (reference sequence). The DNA of the CDR3 is TGTGCCAGTAGTAGATCGGGGACAGGGGACGAGCAGTACTTC. Its translation is CASSRSGTGDEQYF.

V gene TRBV11-2 combines with J gene TRBJ2-1; a weak D match, TRBD2 (6 bases). Trimming took off 1 base at V and 0 bases at J, with 7 bases between the two ends. This CDR3 is 15 amino acids long. Germline assignment: CDR1 SGHAT and CDR2 FQNNGV. CDR3 coding DNA: TGTGCCAGCAGCTTAGCCGGGAGCTCCTACAATGAGCAGTTCTTC. Protein product: CASSLAGSSYNEQFF. Looking up the rest from reference TRBV11-2 and TRBJ2-1 gives the full variable domain: EAGVAQSPRYKIIEKRQSVAFWCNPISGHATLYWYQQILGQGPKLLIQFQNNGVVDDSQLPKDRFSAERLKGVDSTLKIQPAKLEDSAVYLCASSLAGSSYNEQFFGPGTRLTVL.

The chain is built from TRBV5-5 and TRBJ1-1; possible D gene TRBD1, 5 bases. V lost 1 base and J 0 bases, leaving 13 bases between the germline ends. The CDR3 is 16 residues long. The germline gives CDR1 SGHKS, CDR2 YYEKEE (reference sequence). In DNA, the CDR3 is TGTGCCAGCAGCTTGTTCGGGGGTTCGATGAACACTGAAGCTTTCTTT. It translates to CASSLFGGSMNTEAFF. Variable domain in full (rest from reference TRBV5-5 and TRBJ1-1): DAGVTQSPTHLIKTRGQQVTLRCSPISGHKSVSWYQQVLGQGPQFIFQYYEKEERGRGNFPDRFSARQFPNYSSELNVNALLLGDSALYLCASSLFGGSMNTEAFFGQGTRLTVV.

The rearrangement links TRBV18 to TRBJ1-1; D unclear. V lost 6 bases to trimming and J lost 2 bases, with 13 bases between them. Germline lookup yields CDR1 KGHSH and CDR2 LQKENI. The CDR3 runs to 14 residues. CDR3 nucleotides: TGTGCCAGCTCCCTAGATCCAAGCAACACTGAAGCTTTCTTT. Translated: CASSLDPSNTEAFF. The complete variable domain, with remaining parts taken from reference TRBV18 and TRBJ1-1, reads NAGVMQNPRHLVRRRGQEARLRCSPMKGHSHVYWYRQLPEEGLKFMVYLQKENIIDESGMPKERFSAEFPKEGPSILRIQQVVRGDSAAYFCASSLDPSNTEAFFGQGTRLTVV.

J is TRBJ2-2 and V is TRBV5-1; 11 positions agree with TRBD2. V was pared by 0 bases and J by 5 bases, with 9 bases of the junction left unmatched. This CDR3 spans 18 amino acids. CDR1 SGHRS and CDR2 YFSETQ come from the germline V gene. CDR3 amino acids: CASSLAQTSGRWTGELFF. CDR3 nucleotides: TGCGCCAGCAGCTTGGCCCAAACTAGCGGGAGATGGACCGGGGAGCTGTTTTTT.

The chain uses TRBV6-1 and TRBJ1-1, with D unresolved. Germline CDR1 MNHNS, CDR2 SASEGT. V lost 2 bases, J lost 4 bases, and 14 bases lay in between. CDR3 length equals 15 residues. In nucleotides, the CDR3 is TGTGCCAGCAGTGAATGGGCAGGCGGGATCACTGAAGCTTTCTTT. This gives the protein CASSEWAGGITEAFF.

The gene calls are TRBV27 and TRBJ1-6; 8 bases are a match to TRBD1. CDR1 is MNHEY, CDR2 SMNVEV, per germline (reference sequence). V was pared by 7 bases and J by 0 bases, with 8 bases of the junction left unmatched. CDR3 length: 17 amino acids. CDR3: CASTEDRASSYNSPLHF. CDR3 nucleotide sequence: TGTGCCAGCACCGAGGACAGGGCGAGCTCCTATAATTCACCCCTCCACTTT.

About this clone itself: At one end the junction does not follow the germline gene, possibly because of a read error. The V and J genes are TRBV7-7 and TRBJ1-5; 9 bases map to TRBD1. This CDR3 is built from 16 residues. CDR1 and CDR2 from the germline V gene are SSHAT and FNYEAQ (reference sequence). CDR3 in amino acids: CASSLKQGAMYQPQHF. CDR3 in DNA: TGTGCTAGCAGCTTAAAACAGGGGGCCATGTATCAGCCCCAGCATTTT. Using reference TRBV7-7 and TRBJ1-5 for the parts outside the CDR3, the full variable domain is GAGVSQSPRYKVTKRGQDVTLRCDPISSHATLYWYQQALGQGPEFLTYFNYEAQPDKSGLPSDRFSAERPEGSISTLTIQRTEQRDSAMYRCASSLKQGAMYQPQHFGDGTRLSIL.

The chain joins TRBV2 to TRBJ2-7; 8 nucleotides match TRBD1. Trimming at V came to 8 bases and at J to 1 base, leaving 1 base not matched to a gene. Germline CDR1 and CDR2: SNHLY and FYNNEI. The CDR3 has 12 residues. The CDR3 DNA reads as TGTGCCAGCGACAGGGGATCCTACGAGCAGTACTTC. This translates into CASDRGSYEQYF.

The rearrangement links TRBV7-9 to TRBJ1-1, with D perhaps matching TRBD1 (5 bases). The CDR3 extends over 14 amino acids. V lost 4 bases and J 1 base, leaving 10 bases between the germline ends. Germline V gene data show CDR1 as SEHNR and CDR2 as FQNEAQ (reference sequence). The CDR3 DNA is TGTGCCAGCAGCTACGCGACAGAGAACACTGAAGCTTTCTTT. This gives the protein CASSYATENTEAFF.

V and J are TRBV29-1 and TRBJ1-3, with TRBD1 as a possible D gene (6 bases). The CDR3 contains 15 residues. CDR1 is SQVTM, CDR2 ANQGSEA, per germline. Trimming took 5 bases from V and 1 from J, leaving 15 bases between them. The CDR3 loop is CSVRGGPGSGNTIYF. For the CDR3, the DNA is TGCAGCGTTAGGGGGGGGCCTGGGTCTGGAAACACCATATATTTT.

The chain is built from TRBV3-1 (or the pseudogene TRBV3-2) and TRBJ1-2; the D is unclear. The CDR3 is made up of 12 amino acids. The germline gives CDR1 LGHDT, CDR2 YNNKEL (reference sequence). V lost 8 bases, J lost 0 bases, and 7 bases lay in between. CDR3 loop: CASSHTNYGYTF. The CDR3 bases are TGTGCCAGCTCGCACACTAACTATGGCTACACCTTC.

The V call is TRBV28, the J call TRBJ1-5; 7 bases are shared with TRBD1. V was pared by 7 bases and J by 9 bases, with 12 bases of the junction left unmatched. The germline gives CDR1 MDHEN, CDR2 SYDVKM. CDR3 length equals 14 residues. CDR3 nucleotides: TGTGCCAGCACCTCGCCAGGGGGTTCCCGGCCCCAGCATTTT. This translates into CASTSPGGSRPQHF.

V usage is TRBV7-9 and J usage is TRBJ2-2, with TRBD1 matching over 10 bases. The germline V gene encodes CDR1 SEHNR and CDR2 FQNEAQ (reference sequence). J gave up 3 bases and V 5 bases, and 6 bases lay outside the gene matches. This CDR3 is 16 amino acids long. The CDR3 region is CASSPPTGGHTGELFF. CDR3 DNA: TGTGCCAGCAGCCCCCCGACAGGGGGCCACACCGGGGAGCTGTTTTTT.

This chain joins TRBV27 and TRBJ2-7, with D unclear. Trimming shortened V by 5 bases and J by 2 bases, and 13 bases separated the two germline ends. This CDR3 contains 14 residues. CDR1 and CDR2 (germline): MNHEY, SMNVEV (reference sequence). The CDR3 spells CASSARIAAYEQYF. CDR3 nucleotide sequence: TGTGCCAGCAGTGCGAGGATTGCGGCCTACGAGCAGTACTTC.

The rearrangement uses TRBV3-1 (or the pseudogene TRBV3-2) and TRBJ1-1; D may be TRBD1 (6 bases). Germline-derived CDR1 and CDR2 are LGHDT and YNNKEL (reference sequence). Trimming took 3 bases from V and 1 from J, leaving 9 bases between them. The CDR3 contains 14 residues. The CDR3 reads CASSHEQGNTEAFF. DNA for the CDR3: TGTGCCAGCAGCCATGAACAGGGGAACACTGAAGCTTTCTTT.

V is TRBV7-8 and J is TRBJ1-1, with 9 positions matching TRBD1. Germline V gives CDR1 SGHVS, CDR2 FQNEAQ. Trimming cost V 5 bases and J 5 bases; bases outside gene matches: 9. The CDR3 spans 15 residues. DNA for the CDR3: TGTGCCAGCAGCCCCAGGGACAGGGCGAGTACTGAAGCTTTCTTT. Protein product: CASSPRDRASTEAFF.

The gene calls are TRBV30 and TRBJ1-6, with D unresolved. The length of the CDR3 is 12 residues. Germline CDR1 reads GTSNPN; CDR2 reads SVGIG (reference sequence). Deletions cut 2 bases from V and 9 bases from J, with 8 bases between. The CDR3 is CAWSRPGSPLHF. The DNA of the CDR3 is TGTGCCTGGAGTCGTCCGGGTTCACCCCTCCACTTT.